The sequence of this T cell receptor beta chain was determined in a study of shared clonotypes between healthy human individuals. The CDR3 sequence is 17 residues long. V lost 1 base, J lost 0 bases, and 8 bases stayed unmatched. Looked up from germline, CDR1 is GTSNPN and CDR2 is SVGIG (reference sequence). Clones were sequenced by immunoSEQ multiplex PCR, and TCRdb holds only the in-frame ones, with some missing. This table holds millions of clones, 95% found once. The sequence was obtained from a man younger than 35 in good health. The material sequenced was naive CD4+ T cells sorted from blood. Subset of the sample: CD45RA+ positively selected. The chain uses TRBV30 and TRBJ1-1; the match to TRBD1 covers 10 bases. This chain's CDR3 is CAWSGGQGTSMNTEAFF. In DNA, the CDR3 is TGTGCCTGGAGTGGGGGACAGGGGACATCTATGAACACTGAAGCTTTCTTT.